This T cell receptor (beta chain) emerged from a study of T cell responses to AZD1222 COVID-19 vaccine. Points from the study as a whole: Clonal diversity may have been underestimated, and the donors were mostly white British, with more females than males.

The repertoire was sequenced with immunoSEQ multiplex PCR; TCRdb's copy has only in-frame clones and lacks some. The sample holds approximately 140,000 clones, 94% seen once. This clone is a singleton in its sample. Its matching antigen is unknown. The receptor was derived from an adult in good health. This specimen consisted of peripheral blood, obtained on day 0 of AZD1222 vaccination.

CDR3 protein: CASSTAPLTEAFF. The CDR3 DNA is TGTGCCAGTAGTACGGCACCCCTCACTGAAGCTTTCTTT. V usage is TRBV19 and J usage is TRBJ1-1; D unresolved. V lost 4 bases to trimming and J lost 4 bases, with 10 bases between them. Germline CDR1 is LNHDA and CDR2 is SQIVND (reference sequence). The CDR3 is 13 residues long.